This TCR beta chain emerged from a study of cytomegalovirus exposure and HLA in healthy donors. Study-level information: About 85 million unique TCR sequences came from HLA-typed donors in an early release.

Use of 60 Vbeta and 13 Jbeta primers characterized the PCR. Authors' processing steps: A follow-up analysis tallied 73 million or so unique TCR beta chains, approximately 10 million shared. Profiled with immunoSEQ multiplex PCR; TCRdb holds only in-frame clones, not every one. That table gives V, J and clone size, and the DNA gave D and trimming. The sample records about 190,000 clones, about 88% being singletons. Trimming cost V 2 bases and J 5 bases, with 14 bases left between them. The germline V gene encodes CDR1 MNHNY and CDR2 SVGAGI (reference sequence). CDR3 length equals 15 residues. The origin of this receptor is a woman aged 18-29 years in good health and CMV-seronegative. The chain couples TRBV6-6 to TRBJ2-3; a possible D gene is TRBD2 (7 bases). The sequenced sample was PBMCs. The DNA of the CDR3 is TGTGCCAGCAGTTACCCCCGGGGGGCAGTAGATACGCAGTATTTT. This gives the protein CASSYPRGAVDTQYF.